The clone carrying this TCR beta chain was seen only once. Using immunoSEQ multiplex PCR, the repertoire was profiled, and TCRdb retains in-frame clones only, with some absent. The sample records some 35,000 clones, roughly 84% being singletons. The data were obtained in a study of blood T cell repertoires in COVID-19. The TCR sequence derives from a man between 70 and 80 years old with active COVID-19. The specimen was peripheral blood.

The DNA for the CDR3 is TGTGCCAGCAGCCGACTATCCAGGAGCACGTTTGAGCAGTTCTTC. Translation gives CASSRLSRSTFEQFF. The J gene is TRBJ2-1, the V gene TRBV11-2; maybe TRBD2 (5 bases). Germline V CDR1 and CDR2: SGHAT, FQNNGV. The CDR3 is made up of 15 amino acids. The ends were cut back, 5 bases at V and 9 bases at J, with 20 bases in the middle.